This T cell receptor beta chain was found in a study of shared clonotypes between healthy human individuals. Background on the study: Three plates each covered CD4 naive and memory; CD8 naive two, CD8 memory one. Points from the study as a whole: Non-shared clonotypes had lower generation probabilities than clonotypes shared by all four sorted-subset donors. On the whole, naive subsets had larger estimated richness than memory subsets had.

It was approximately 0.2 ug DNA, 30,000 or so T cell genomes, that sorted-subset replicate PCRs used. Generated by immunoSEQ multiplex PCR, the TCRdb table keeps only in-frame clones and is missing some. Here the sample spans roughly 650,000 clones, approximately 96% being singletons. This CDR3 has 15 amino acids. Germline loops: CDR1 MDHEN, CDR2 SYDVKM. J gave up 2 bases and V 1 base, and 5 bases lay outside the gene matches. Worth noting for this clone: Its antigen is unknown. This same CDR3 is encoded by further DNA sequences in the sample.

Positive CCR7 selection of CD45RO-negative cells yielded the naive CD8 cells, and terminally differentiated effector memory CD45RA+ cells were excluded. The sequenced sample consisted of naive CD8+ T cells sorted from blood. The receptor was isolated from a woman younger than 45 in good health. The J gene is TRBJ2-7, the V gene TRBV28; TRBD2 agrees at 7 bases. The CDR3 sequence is CASSLFGAGAYEQYF. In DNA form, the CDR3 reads TGTGCCAGCAGTTTATTCGGGGCGGGGGCCTACGAGCAGTACTTC. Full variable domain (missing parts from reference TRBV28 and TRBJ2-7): DVKVTQSSRYLVKRTGEKVFLECVQDMDHENMFWYRQDPGLGLRLIYFSYDVKMKEKGDIPEGYSVSREKKERFSLILESASTNQTSMYLCASSLFGAGAYEQYFGPGTRLTVT.